This TCR beta chain came from a study of blood T cell repertoires in COVID-19. Across the study: COVID-19 samples, acute and convalescent, were from the United States, Italy and Spain. T cells, B-cell-depleted T cells, or PBMCs provided the cDNA or gDNA that served as material.

Methods used by the authors: Reference gene primer amplification in the assay estimated nucleated cell counts. Assay: immunoSEQ multiplex PCR; the TCRdb copy retains only in-frame clones and omits some. That table supplies the V and J calls and clone size; D and trimming were determined from the DNA. The data show 100,000 or so clones, with around 80% seen just once and around 18% held by the top ten. The V gene's germline CDR1 is SEHNR and CDR2 FQNEAQ (reference sequence). This CDR3 comprises 15 residues. V dropped 4 bases and J dropped 4 bases, with 11 bases sitting between them. The clonotype was recovered from a man aged 80 or over with acute or convalescent COVID-19. The sequencing input was peripheral blood. The chain links TRBV7-9 to TRBJ2-6; D remains ambiguous. The CDR3 here is CASSSQVVGANVLTF. CDR3 DNA: TGTGCCAGCAGCTCTCAGGTTGTCGGGGCCAACGTCCTGACTTTC.